The 13 T cell receptor beta chains listed next were all sequenced from one sample in a study of radiation and T cells in renal cell carcinoma. Documented time point: blood 2 weeks post-SBRT. The treatment was: 15 Gy SBRT to primary tumor, nephrectomy 4 weeks later. Profiled with immunoSEQ multiplex PCR; TCRdb holds only in-frame clones, not every one. The sample records 160,000 or so clones, roughly 86% being singletons. The input for sequencing was blood, taken from a patient whose treatment included radiotherapy and nephrectomy. The source of these receptors is a woman between 45 and 60 years old with renal cell carcinoma.

The V and J genes are TRBV6-5 and TRBJ2-7, with D unclear. The germline CDR1 and CDR2 sequences are MNHEY and SVGAGI. This CDR3 region has 15 residues. V lost 5 bases and J lost 3, with 17 bases in between. CDR3 DNA: TGTGCCAGCAGTGCAGACACCAGTCCTATCTACGAGCAGTACTTC. The encoded protein is CASSADTSPIYEQYF.

This chain joins TRBV15 and TRBJ1-5, with 8 nucleotides matching TRBD1. With V trimmed by 10 bases and J by 5 bases, 7 bases remained unmatched. The V gene's germline CDR1 is LNHNV and CDR2 YYDKDF (reference sequence). The CDR3 has 13 amino acids. CDR3 in amino acids: CASRQGPDQPQHF. In nucleotides, the CDR3 is TGTGCCAGCCGACAGGGGCCAGATCAGCCCCAGCATTTT.

The J gene is TRBJ2-4, the V gene TRBV5-1, with 9 nucleotides matching TRBD1. Per the germline V gene, CDR1 is SGHRS and CDR2 is YFSETQ. The CDR3 extends over 16 amino acids. V was pared by 0 bases and J by 8 bases, with 9 bases of the junction left unmatched. In DNA, the CDR3 is TGCGCCAGCAGCTTGGCCAGGGACAGGGCAACGGACATTCAGTACTTC. Translation: CASSLARDRATDIQYF.

As for this clone: In the same sample, other DNA sequences code for this CDR3. V usage is TRBV18 and J usage is TRBJ1-2, with D unresolved. The CDR3 is 14 residues long. CDR1 is KGHSH and CDR2 is LQKENI in the germline V gene. V dropped 2 bases and J dropped 2 bases, with 9 bases sitting between them. The CDR3 DNA follows: TGTGCCAGCTCACCAAAAAACGGAAACTATGGCTACACCTTC. Its protein is CASSPKNGNYGYTF.

This sequence joins TRBV11-3 and TRBJ1-1; no firm D call. The CDR3 totals 13 residues. Trimming stripped 6 bases from V and 1 base from J, with 9 bases between. Germline CDR1 is SGHNT and CDR2 is YENEEA. The chain's CDR3 is CASRGSGNTEAFF. For the CDR3, the DNA is TGTGCCAGCAGGGGTTCAGGGAACACTGAAGCTTTCTTT.

The chain combines TRBV7-9 with TRBJ1-6; TRBD1 agrees at 7 bases. The CDR3 extends over 16 amino acids. V lost 3 bases and J lost 2; bases outside the gene matches: 4. Germline values: CDR1 SEHNR, CDR2 FQNEAQ (reference sequence). Here the CDR3 reads CASSFDRDTYNSPLHF. The CDR3 DNA follows: TGTGCCAGCAGCTTCGACAGGGACACCTATAATTCACCCCTCCACTTT.

V and J are TRBV30 and TRBJ2-3, with D uncertain. The CDR3 length is 13 residues. Trimming took off 5 bases at V and 1 base at J, with 10 bases between the two ends. Germline V gene lookup returns CDR1 GTSNPN and CDR2 SVGIG (reference sequence). The DNA of the CDR3 is TGTGCCTGGGGGCGTCGGGGCACAGATACGCAGTATTTT. Residues: CAWGRRGTDTQYF.

The chain is built from TRBV9 and TRBJ1-5, with TRBD1 as a possible D gene (6 bases). With 3 bases removed from V and 1 base from J, the gap between germline ends came to 14 bases. CDR3 length: 16 residues. The germline V gene has CDR1 SGDLS and CDR2 YYNGEE. Here the CDR3 reads CASSASVGQSNQPQHF. CDR3 nucleotides: TGTGCCAGCAGCGCTAGCGTAGGACAGAGCAATCAGCCCCAGCATTTT.

CDR3 coding DNA: TGTGCCAGCAGTTACTCCCCAGGGGTTGATGGCTACACCTTC. It yields the protein CASSYSPGVDGYTF. This chain uses TRBV6-5 with TRBJ1-2, with TRBD1 as a possible D gene (6 bases). Per the germline V gene, CDR1 is MNHEY and CDR2 is SVGAGI. V was cut by 0 bases and J by 6 bases, with 11 bases left in between. CDR3 length: 14 amino acids.

The count of this clone is one. The chain links TRBV13 to TRBJ2-2; maybe TRBD1 (6 bases). The V and J ends lost 5 bases and 1 base respectively, with 14 bases between them. This CDR3 has 16 amino acids. CDR1 and CDR2 from the germline V gene are PRHDT and FYEKMQ (reference sequence). CDR3 in DNA: TGTGCCAGCAGCCTACCCGGACAGTGGAACACCGGGGAGCTGTTTTTT. Translating it yields CASSLPGQWNTGELFF.

V usage is TRBV9 and J usage is TRBJ1-3, with TRBD1 identical over 11 bases. Germline assignment: CDR1 SGDLS and CDR2 YYNGEE. The CDR3 has 17 amino acids. Germline trimming cut 0 bases from V and 4 bases from J; bases unmatched to any gene: 6. The CDR3 nucleotides are TGTGCCAGCAGCGTAGTACCCGGACAGGGGGCAGGAAACACCATATATTTT. Residues: CASSVVPGQGAGNTIYF.

J is TRBJ2-3 and V is TRBV4-3; D remains ambiguous. The germline V gene encodes CDR1 LGHNA and CDR2 YSLEER. Trimming cost V 2 bases and J 2 bases, with 8 bases left between them. This CDR3 region has 14 residues. CDR3 loop: CASSQQSDTDTQYF. The CDR3 nucleotides are TGCGCCAGCAGCCAACAGAGCGACACAGATACGCAGTATTTT.

The genes are TRBV19 and TRBJ1-2; D is possibly TRBD1 (6 bases). Per the germline V gene, CDR1 is LNHDA and CDR2 is SQIVND (reference sequence). Trimming stripped 3 bases from V and 3 bases from J, with 8 bases between. The CDR3 has 13 residues. For the CDR3, the DNA is TGTGCCAGTAGTATCGACAGGTACTATGGCTACACCTTC. Encoded protein: CASSIDRYYGYTF.